This TCR beta chain was recorded in a study of OX40 agonist ivuxolimab in advanced cancers. Looking at the study overall: The group had a mean age of about 65 years, ranged from about 23 to 85, and was less than 85% male.

As concerns this clone: What it recognizes is unknown.

Measured with immunoSEQ multiplex PCR; TCRdb has only the in-frame clones, and not every one. The table records over 25,000 clones, about nine tenths of them present only once. The CDR3 covers 16 residues. General study points: Among expanded peripheral T cells, antigen specificity went undetermined.

Sequences were derived from CD4+ or CD8+ T cells sorted from blood, sampled in a trial of the OX40 agonist ivuxolimab. The chain employs TRBV21-1 and TRBJ2-7; the listed D gene, TRBD1, was not tested against the DNA. TRBV21-1 is designated a pseudogene. This TCR derives from an adult with an advanced solid tumor such as melanoma, head and neck, liver or kidney cancer. DNA of the CDR3: TGTGCCAGCAGCAAAGGAGGGACAGGGGCCACCTACGAGCAGTACTTC. Protein sequence: CASSKGGTGATYEQYF.